The sequence of this T cell receptor beta chain was determined in a study of shared clonotypes between healthy human individuals. Across the study: Each donor contributed plates that comprised three CD4 naive, three CD4 memory, two CD8 naive and one CD8 memory. The study's findings and limits: Relative to their counterparts shared across all four donors, non-shared clonotypes exhibited diminished generation probabilities. Clonotype sharing across several donors was observed for roughly 5% of naive CD4 clonotypes.

CDR3 length: 17 amino acids. Germline loops: CDR1 SGHRS, CDR2 YFSETQ. The junction had 18 bases not matched to a gene; V was cut back by 7 bases and J by 8 bases. Repertoires were generated with immunoSEQ multiplex PCR, while TCRdb's copy carries only in-frame clones and drops some. This sample carries roughly 2.6 million clones, roughly nine tenths of them seen once, and the ten largest clones take over 0.12%. Remarks on this clone: Its matching antigen is unknown.

The rearrangement links TRBV5-1 to TRBJ2-1; 10 nucleotides agree with TRBD2. Sequencing was carried out using naive CD4+ T cells sorted from blood. The subset was: CD45RA+ positively selected. The sequence derives from a young man in good health. For the CDR3, the DNA is TGCGCCAGCGGTTTGACTCTGGGGGCTAGCGGGAGTCATGAGCAGTTCTTC. Its translation: CASGLTLGASGSHEQFF.